This T cell receptor (beta chain) derives from a study of T cells after yellow fever vaccination. Study-level results: Weaker overall was a secondary response that nonetheless peaked faster, on day 5 versus 15.

Production of TCR cDNA was by 5'RACE template switching, which also added a universal primer site and UMIs. TCRdb called the 5' RACE reads again in MiXCR, with one record for every CDR3 protein. Of roughly 240,000 distinct CDR3 sequences in the sample, 6.5% to 7.5% were seen once. In this sample, this clonotype turned up a few times. Its target is unknown. V lost 5 bases, J lost 15 bases, and 21 bases lay in between. The CDR3 has 13 amino acids. In germline, CDR1 is SGHTA, CDR2 FQGNSA. The chain recombines TRBV7-2 with TRBJ2-3; possibly TRBD1 or TRBD2 for D (5 bases each). The TCR originated in a man between 25 and 39 years old who received the YFV17D yellow fever vaccine. The sequenced sample was CD4+ T cells sorted from PBMCs, obtained on the day of the yellow fever booster vaccination. This CDR3 reads CASSDVKGPFSYF. The DNA of the CDR3 is TGTGCCAGCAGCGACGTCAAGGGACCTTTCTCCTATTTT.